This entry lists 8 T cell receptor beta chains sequenced from one sample in a study of PD-L1 blockade in urothelial cancer. Sample time point: pretreatment peripheral blood. The table came from immunoSEQ multiplex PCR; TCRdb's copy has only in-frame clones and leaves some out. The sample carries tens of thousands of clones, about three quarters recorded once. The sample here was PBMCs, taken around atezolizumab (anti-PD-L1) treatment. These receptors came from a man between 70 and 80 years old with urothelial cancer.

The chain carries TRBV7-8 and TRBJ2-1, with a tentative D call TRBD2 (6 bases). Germline assignment: CDR1 SGHVS and CDR2 FQNEAQ. The CDR3 has 14 amino acids. V gave up 0 bases and J gave up 7 bases, with 10 bases separating them. The CDR3 reads CASSLAGSGNEQFF. CDR3 DNA sequence: TGTGCCAGCAGCTTAGCGGGGAGCGGGAATGAGCAGTTCTTC.

This chain connects TRBV28 to TRBJ1-1; TRBD1 might be the D (5 bases). This CDR3 contains 14 residues. The germline V gene encodes CDR1 MDHEN and CDR2 SYDVKM. The V end lost 9 bases, the J end lost 0 bases, and 14 bases lay between the germline ends. This chain's CDR3 is CASVKGRVNTEAFF. CDR3 DNA: TGTGCCAGTGTTAAGGGGAGGGTGAACACTGAAGCTTTCTTT.

The chain employs TRBV4-1 and TRBJ1-6, with TRBD1 identical over 9 bases. Germline V gene sequence: CDR1 MGHRA, CDR2 YSYEKL. The trim removed 3 bases at V and 9 bases at J, leaving 9 bases unmatched. The CDR3 extends over 16 amino acids. The CDR3: CASSHSQDRGTSPLHF. CDR3 sequence (DNA): TGCGCCAGCAGCCATTCCCAGGACAGGGGTACTTCACCCCTCCACTTT.

V gene TRBV18 combines with J gene TRBJ2-7; a weak D match, TRBD1 (6 bases). This CDR3 is built from 17 residues. Trimming removed 1 base from V and 2 bases from J, with 18 bases in between. CDR1 and CDR2 from the germline V gene are KGHSH and LQKENI. The CDR3 region has the DNA TGTGCCAGCTCACCACGACAGGACCTACGAGAACCCTACGAGCAGTACTTC. As protein: CASSPRQDLREPYEQYF.

The chain links TRBV4-3 to TRBJ2-7, with D perhaps matching TRBD1 (5 bases). Trimming removed 0 bases from V and 6 bases from J, with 12 bases in between. Per the germline V gene, CDR1 is LGHNA and CDR2 is YSLEER. The CDR3 totals 14 residues. This CDR3 reads CASSQDTRVSEQYF. In DNA form, the CDR3 reads TGCGCCAGCAGCCAAGACACCAGGGTCTCCGAGCAGTACTTC.

The rearrangement joins TRBV4-1 to TRBJ1-1, with D tentatively TRBD1 (5 bases). The germline gives CDR1 MGHRA, CDR2 YSYEKL. Trimming removed 3 bases from V and 1 base from J, with 9 bases in between. The CDR3 sequence is 14 residues long. CDR3 sequence: CASSHHDRNTEAFF. As DNA, the CDR3 is TGCGCCAGCAGCCACCACGACAGGAACACTGAAGCTTTCTTT.

The chain couples TRBV2 to TRBJ2-7; TRBD1 matches at 9 bases. This CDR3 comprises 14 residues. Germline V gives CDR1 SNHLY, CDR2 FYNNEI. The ends lost 5 bases at V and 12 bases at J; junction bases unmatched: 14. The CDR3 loop is CASSPESRDRVRYF. The CDR3 DNA sequence: TGTGCCAGCAGTCCAGAGTCCCGGGACAGGGTTCGGTACTTC.

In this sample, this clone turned up once. The rearrangement links TRBV5-1 to TRBJ1-5; 9 nucleotides match TRBD1. Trimming at V came to 6 bases and at J to 1 base, leaving 5 bases not matched to a gene. This CDR3 has 15 residues. Per the germline V gene, CDR1 is SGHRS and CDR2 is YFSETQ. The CDR3 coding sequence is TGCGCCAGCATACCGGGACAGGGAAGCAATCAGCCCCAGCATTTT. Its protein is CASIPGQGSNQPQHF.